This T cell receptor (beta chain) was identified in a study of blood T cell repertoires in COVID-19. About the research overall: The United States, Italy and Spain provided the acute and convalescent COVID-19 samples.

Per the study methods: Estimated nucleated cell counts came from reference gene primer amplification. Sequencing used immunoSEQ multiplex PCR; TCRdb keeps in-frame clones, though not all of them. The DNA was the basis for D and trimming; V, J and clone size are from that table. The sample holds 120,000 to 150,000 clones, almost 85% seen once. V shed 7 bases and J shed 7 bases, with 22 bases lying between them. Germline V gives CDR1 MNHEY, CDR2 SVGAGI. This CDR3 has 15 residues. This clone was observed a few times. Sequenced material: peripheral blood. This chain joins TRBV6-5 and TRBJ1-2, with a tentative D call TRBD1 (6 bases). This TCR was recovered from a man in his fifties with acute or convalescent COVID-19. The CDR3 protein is CASNDPSGVGRGYTF. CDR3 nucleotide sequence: TGTGCCAGCAACGACCCTTCAGGGGTTGGTCGTGGCTACACCTTC.